The 7 T cell receptor beta chains reported below all come from one sample, sequenced in a study of T cell repertoires in cytomegalovirus infection. TCRdb reprocessed the reads via MiXCR and lists one record per CDR3 protein. The repertoire holds around 310,000 distinct CDR3 sequences, with about a sixth as singletons. The sequenced material came from PBMCs. The receptors stem from a human donor in good health (CMV status not recorded). Some clones in this sample may be carry-over from other donors' samples.

In this sample, this clonotype turned up a few times. V and J are TRBV7-3 and TRBJ2-1; 11 bases align to TRBD2. The CDR3 totals 15 residues. Germline V gene lookup returns CDR1 SGHTA and CDR2 FQGTGA. V lost 4 bases to trimming and J lost 7 bases; unmatched junction nucleotides: 6. CDR3 loop: CASSSVAGGGNEQFF. CDR3 DNA sequence: TGTGCCAGCAGCTCGGTAGCGGGGGGGGGAAATGAGCAGTTCTTC.

In its sample, this clonotype was seen a few times. This chain uses TRBV6-1 with TRBJ2-7, with D possibly TRBD2 on 6 matching bases. From germline, CDR1 is MNHNS and CDR2 SASEGT. This CDR3 is built from 13 residues. Trimming removed 7 bases at V and 3 bases at J, with 13 bases between. The CDR3 protein is CASIRDGSYEQYF. The CDR3, as DNA: TGTGCCAGCATTCGGGACGGGAGCTACGAGCAGTACTTC.

This clonotype has a handful of counts. The chain carries TRBV3-1 and TRBJ1-2, with unresolved D. This CDR3 has 16 amino acids. Trimming stripped 0 bases from V and 7 bases from J, with 18 bases between. The germline V gene has CDR1 LGHDT and CDR2 YNNKEL (reference sequence). DNA of the CDR3: TGTGCCAGCAGCCAAGAATACAGATTTCTACCAGGTGGCTACACCTTC. This encodes CASSQEYRFLPGGYTF.

The table lists this clonotype with many counts. The CDR3 protein is CASSQAGQSLFANTGELFF. The DNA of the CDR3 is TGCGCCAGCAGCCAAGCGGGACAAAGCCTTTTCGCGAACACCGGGGAGCTGTTTTTT. The gene calls are TRBV4-1 and TRBJ2-2, with TRBD1 as a possible D gene (6 bases). Trimming took off 1 base at V and 0 bases at J, with 18 bases between the two ends. CDR3 length: 19 amino acids. Germline values: CDR1 MGHRA, CDR2 YSYEKL.

This clonotype has just a few counts. The rearrangement links TRBV4-2 to TRBJ1-3; a weak D match, TRBD1 (6 bases). The V end lost 6 bases, the J end lost 0 bases, and 15 bases lay between the germline ends. CDR3 length: 16 residues. The germline V gene encodes CDR1 LGHNA and CDR2 YNFKEQ. CDR3 coding DNA: TGTGCCAGCAGTCGGGGGGCAGCCGTCTCTGGAAACACCATATATTTT. Translation gives CASSRGAAVSGNTIYF.

This clonotype appeared many times. The chain joins TRBV7-2 to TRBJ1-1, with D tentatively TRBD1 (6 bases). The germline CDR1 and CDR2 sequences are SGHTA and FQGNSA. V was clipped by 2 bases and J by 1 base, with 11 bases between them. The CDR3 contains 15 residues. The CDR3 reads CASSLTWTANTEAFF. The CDR3 DNA sequence: TGTGCCAGCAGCTTAACCTGGACAGCGAACACTGAAGCTTTCTTT.

This rearrangement joins TRBV6-5 to TRBJ2-7, with a weak D call TRBD2 (5 bases). The length of the CDR3 is 15 residues. The V end lost 1 base, the J end lost 1 base, and 11 bases lay between the germline ends. Germline CDR1 is MNHEY and CDR2 is SVGAGI. In nucleotides, the CDR3 is TGTGCCAGCAGTTACTGGGTTCGCGGGTCCTACGAGCAGTACTTC. Protein sequence: CASSYWVRGSYEQYF.